The text below deals with one T cell receptor (beta chain). Its antigen is unknown. The germline gene is not matched at one end of the junction; a read error may be the cause. Three nested ARM-PCR rounds with V-beta and C-beta primers built TCRB libraries. Input was roughly 0.54 ug total RNA, reverse-transcribed with a C-beta primer. Unique molecular identifiers were not described for the libraries. TCRdb reprocessed the multiplex PCR reads with MiXCR, giving one entry per CDR3 protein. This table holds 20,000 or so distinct CDR3 sequences, under 80% found once. Looked up from germline, CDR1 is SQVTM and CDR2 is ANQGSEA. The CDR3 spans 15 residues. These data belong to a study of tumor-infiltrating lymphocytes in glioblastoma multiforme. Study-wide findings and caveats: Just one glioblastoma patient contributed to the TCR-mutation comparison. Detected clone frequencies may not reflect cell counts, being RNA-based.

The gene calls are TRBV29-1 and TRBJ2-5; D ambiguous. Sequences were obtained from peripheral blood. The clonotype was recovered from a male donor with glioblastoma. The CDR3: CSVEEHSRLQETQYF. CDR3 coding DNA: TGCAGCGTTGAAGAGCACAGCCGTCTCCAAGAGACTCAGTACTTC.